This T cell receptor (beta chain) was observed in a study of T cells in Graves' hyperthyroidism and ophthalmopathy. Researchers amplified the TCR beta CDR3 regions from RNA transcripts. The study used the HTBI primer set for a first-round RT-PCR of the TCR CDR3. TCRdb processed the multiplex PCR reads anew with MiXCR; each CDR3 protein has one entry. The profile shows 500,000 to 800,000 distinct CDR3 sequences, 13% to 15% of them singletons. At least 3 on the Clinical Activity Score was recorded for ophthalmopathy patients, who also had NOSPECS grade at least 4 and duration under 3 months. Uncontrolled infection, other autoimmune disease, pregnancy or lactation led to exclusion. This clonotype originated in a woman in her fifties or sixties with Graves' ophthalmopathy. Material: blood.

Here the CDR3 reads CASSYGTGFNEQYF. As DNA, the CDR3 is TGCGCCAGCAGCTACGGGACAGGGTTCAACGAGCAGTACTTC. This chain uses TRBV5-1 with TRBJ2-7; TRBD1 matches 9 bases. The CDR3 is 14 amino acids. Trimming removed 3 bases from V and 5 bases from J; junction bases left unmatched: 6. Germline CDR1 and CDR2: SGHRS and YFSETQ.